The 20 T cell receptor beta chains presented below share a single source sample, sequenced in a study of blood T cell repertoires in COVID-19. The assay was immunoSEQ multiplex PCR, and TCRdb's table has in-frame clones only and misses some. The data show about 160,000 clones, roughly 84% seen once. Sequenced sample: peripheral blood. These TCRs come from a man between 65 and 80 years old with acute or convalescent COVID-19.

This chain joins TRBV2 and TRBJ2-5, with a possible D match to TRBD2 (5 bases). V shed 1 base and J shed 7 bases, with 16 bases lying between them. CDR1 and CDR2 from the germline V gene are SNHLY and FYNNEI. This CDR3 comprises 15 residues. As DNA, the CDR3 is TGTGCCAGCAGTGAAGACGGGGTCTCCTCGGGGACCCAGTACTTC. The encoded protein is CASSEDGVSSGTQYF.

The chain is built from TRBV30 and TRBJ1-1, with D maybe TRBD1 (6 bases). CDR3 length equals 14 residues. The germline V and J ends were trimmed by 3 bases and 2 bases, with 13 bases remaining between them. Germline V gene lookup returns CDR1 GTSNPN and CDR2 SVGIG (reference sequence). CDR3: CAWSAPGVNTEAFF. CDR3 nucleotide sequence: TGTGCCTGGAGCGCTCCAGGGGTAAACACTGAAGCTTTCTTT.

V gene TRBV14 combines with J gene TRBJ2-2; D possibly corresponds to TRBD2 (6 bases). Germline assignment: CDR1 SGHDN and CDR2 FVKESK. CDR3 length equals 14 residues. Trimming removed 10 bases at V and 2 bases at J, with 14 bases between. CDR3 residues: CATGGSLNTGELFF. The CDR3 nucleotides are TGTGCCACTGGAGGGTCCTTAAACACCGGGGAGCTGTTTTTT.

This clone has a handful of counts. V and J are TRBV28 and TRBJ1-5; TRBD1 might be the D (5 bases). V gave up 6 bases and J gave up 3 bases, with 12 bases separating them. Germline V gives CDR1 MDHEN, CDR2 SYDVKM. This CDR3 is built from 14 residues. CDR3 loop: CASRTPGLNQPQHF. The CDR3 region has the DNA TGTGCCAGCAGAACACCGGGACTCAATCAGCCCCAGCATTTT.

V usage is TRBV2 and J usage is TRBJ1-6, with D uncertain. The CDR3 loop spans 13 amino acids. Trimming shortened V by 4 bases and J by 5 bases, and 6 bases separated the two germline ends. From germline, CDR1 is SNHLY and CDR2 FYNNEI. Here the CDR3 reads CASSVRDNSPLHF. In DNA, the CDR3 is TGTGCCAGCAGTGTTCGTGATAATTCACCCCTCCACTTT.

V gene TRBV10-3 combines with J gene TRBJ2-5; TRBD1 aligns across 7 bases. V lost 5 bases, J lost 7 bases, and 10 bases stayed unmatched. This CDR3 spans 14 amino acids. Germline CDR1 and CDR2: ENHRY and SYGVKD. CDR3 DNA: TGTGCCATCAGTCAAGGGACAGCCTCGGGGACCCAGTACTTC. It yields the protein CAISQGTASGTQYF.

V and J are TRBV3-1 (or the pseudogene TRBV3-2) and TRBJ2-1, with D possibly matching TRBD2 (7 bases). Germline V CDR1 and CDR2: LGHDT, YNNKEL (reference sequence). V gave up 1 base and J gave up 5 bases, with 15 bases separating them. The CDR3 is 16 residues long. The CDR3 loop reads CASSQVGAGANNEQFF. The CDR3 coding sequence is TGTGCCAGCAGCCAAGTAGGTGCGGGGGCAAACAATGAGCAGTTCTTC.

The chain combines TRBV19 with TRBJ2-2; D not resolved. Germline V gives CDR1 LNHDA, CDR2 SQIVND (reference sequence). The CDR3 has 13 amino acids. Between the trimmed V and J ends, which lost 6 bases and 6 bases, there was a span of 11 bases. The CDR3 DNA reads TGTGCCAGTAGCCCAACCGGGTCCGGGGAGCTGTTTTTT. It yields the protein CASSPTGSGELFF.

The chain couples TRBV19 to TRBJ1-2; D remains unclear. Germline V CDR1 and CDR2: LNHDA, SQIVND (reference sequence). Deletions cut 2 bases from V and 2 bases from J, with 3 bases between. The CDR3 spans 12 residues. Here the CDR3 DNA reads TGTGCCAGTAGTATATCAAACTATGGCTACACCTTC. Its protein product is CASSISNYGYTF. The full variable domain, its missing parts supplied by reference TRBV19 and TRBJ1-2, is DGGITQSPKYLFRKEGQNVTLSCEQNLNHDAMYWYRQDPGQGLRLIYYSQIVNDFQKGDIAEGYSVSREKKESFPLTVTSAQKNPTAFYLCASSISNYGYTFGSGTRLTVV.

This chain joins TRBV7-9 and TRBJ1-1; maybe TRBD1 (5 bases). The germline gives CDR1 SEHNR, CDR2 FQNEAQ (reference sequence). The CDR3 sequence is 13 residues long. Trimming left V 2 bases short and J 8 bases short, with 12 bases between. The CDR3 protein is CASSLLEGTEAFF. The CDR3 nucleotides read TGTGCCAGCAGCTTATTGGAGGGGACCGAAGCTTTCTTT.

V is TRBV5-1 and J is TRBJ2-7, with 7 nucleotides matching TRBD1. Germline V gene data show CDR1 as SGHRS and CDR2 as YFSETQ. This CDR3 spans 15 amino acids. V gave up 4 bases and J gave up 1 base; unmatched junction bases: 8. The CDR3 region has the DNA TGCGCCAGCAGCCGGGACAGCGCGTCATCCTACGAGCAGTACTTC. Translating it yields CASSRDSASSYEQYF.

The chain joins TRBV18 to TRBJ1-5, with D tentatively TRBD1 (5 bases). Germline loops: CDR1 KGHSH, CDR2 LQKENI. Trimming stripped 3 bases from V and 9 bases from J, with 21 bases between. CDR3 length: 16 residues. The DNA of the CDR3 is TGTGCCAGCTCACCGGGACCCAATCCGGGGGGTTGGCCCCAGCATTTT. It specifies CASSPGPNPGGWPQHF.

The chain is built from TRBV7-3 and TRBJ2-7; the D gene is possibly TRBD1 (7 bases). The V end was cut by 2 bases, the J end by 3 bases, with 14 bases between. The CDR3 runs 15 residues. CDR1 and CDR2 from the germline V gene are SGHTA and FQGTGA. The CDR3: CASSLSGDSRYEQYF. The CDR3 DNA is TGTGCCAGCAGCTTATCGGGGGACAGTCGCTACGAGCAGTACTTC.

The chain joins TRBV6-5 to TRBJ1-2; D call uncertain. CDR1 MNHEY and CDR2 SVGAGI come from the germline V gene. Trimming stripped 2 bases from V and 4 bases from J, with 11 bases between. This CDR3 is 14 amino acids long. CDR3 DNA sequence: TGTGCCAGCAGTTACCAGGCCTTCTCCTATGGCTACACCTTC. It is translated as CASSYQAFSYGYTF.

As DNA, the CDR3 is TGTGCCAGCAGCTTGCCCTGGGGAGAATCCGGGGAGCTGTTTTTT. Its translation is CASSLPWGESGELFF. The chain uses TRBV11-2 and TRBJ2-2; D might be TRBD2 (5 bases). The CDR3 has 15 residues. The ends were cut back, 3 bases at V and 6 bases at J, with 14 bases in the middle. CDR1 is SGHAT and CDR2 is FQNNGV in the germline V gene.

This rearrangement joins TRBV5-1 to TRBJ1-2, with D possibly matching TRBD1 (6 bases). Per the germline V gene, CDR1 is SGHRS and CDR2 is YFSETQ. Trimming stripped 4 bases from V and 6 bases from J, with 19 bases between. This CDR3 has 15 amino acids. CDR3 amino acids: CASSLGLGQIDGYTF. The CDR3 DNA sequence: TGCGCCAGCAGCCTGGGGCTAGGACAGATCGATGGCTACACCTTC. Drawing the rest from reference TRBV5-1 and TRBJ1-2, the complete variable domain is KAGVTQTPRYLIKTRGQQVTLSCSPISGHRSVSWYQQTPGQGLQFLFEYFSETQRNKGNFPGRFSGRQFSNSRSEMNVSTLELGDSALYLCASSLGLGQIDGYTFGSGTRLTVV.

The genes are TRBV18 and TRBJ1-4; D is ambiguous. From germline, CDR1 is KGHSH and CDR2 LQKENI. CDR3 length: 17 residues. V dropped 3 bases and J dropped 0 bases, with 14 bases sitting between them. The CDR3 DNA reads as TGTGCCAGCTCACCGAACCCGGGAACAACAACTAATGAAAAACTGTTTTTT. It specifies CASSPNPGTTTNEKLFF.

V usage is TRBV18 and J usage is TRBJ1-2, with TRBD1 matching over 9 bases. V lost 5 bases to trimming and J lost 4 bases; unmatched junction nucleotides: 5. Germline CDR1 KGHSH, CDR2 LQKENI. The CDR3 covers 14 residues. CDR3 in DNA: TGTGCCAGCTCAGCCACAGGGGGCAGCTATGGCTACACCTTC. Amino acids: CASSATGGSYGYTF.

This chain links TRBV7-9 with TRBJ2-2; TRBD2 is a possible D gene (6 bases). CDR3 length: 17 amino acids. Germline CDR1 reads SEHNR; CDR2 reads FQNEAQ (reference sequence). Trimming removed 5 bases at V and 10 bases at J, with 26 bases between. CDR3 nucleotides: TGTGCCAGCAGCCCAAGGGCGGGAATCCCTCAGGGAGTGGAGCTGTTTTTT. It encodes CASSPRAGIPQGVELFF.

The chain employs TRBV5-6 and TRBJ2-1, with TRBD2 as a possible D gene (6 bases). The CDR3 is 15 residues long. The V gene's germline CDR1 is SGHDT and CDR2 YYEEEE. V lost 0 bases and J 1 base, leaving 8 bases between the germline ends. The CDR3 DNA reads TGTGCCAGCAGCTTGGATGCGGGATCCTACAATGAGCAGTTCTTC. Protein sequence: CASSLDAGSYNEQFF.